The entry below describes one TCR beta chain. TCRdb keeps only in-frame clones here, not all; method: immunoSEQ multiplex PCR. The sample contains about 1,900,000 clones, 85% to 95% of which appear only once. V was clipped by 4 bases and J by 6 bases, with 13 bases between them. CDR1 and CDR2 (germline): SGDLS, YYNGEE. CDR3 length equals 13 residues. These data come from a study of shared clonotypes between healthy human individuals. The naive CD8 population came from CD45RO-negative cells selected for CCR7, without terminally differentiated effector memory CD45RA+ cells. This clonotype was sampled from a man younger than 35 in good health. J is TRBJ1-2 and V is TRBV9; D may be TRBD1 (5 bases). The specimen was naive CD8+ T cells sorted from blood. CDR3 DNA: TGTGCCAGCAGCTGGGACGGCTTGAATGGCTACACCTTC. It specifies CASSWDGLNGYTF.